The clone carrying this T cell receptor beta chain has only one observation. Sequencing used cDNA as its template, made by extracting RNA and reverse transcribing it. The method was immunoSEQ multiplex PCR; TCRdb's version includes in-frame clones alone and lacks a portion of them. The data show under 65,000 clones, with 44% seen just once and around 54% held by the top ten. Germline CDR1 and CDR2: PRHDT and FYEKMQ (reference sequence). The CDR3 runs 12 residues. V was pared by 6 bases and J by 1 base, with 6 bases between. The data were taken from a study of CD8+ T cells in alopecia areata. The chain combines TRBV13 with TRBJ1-1, with D unresolved. This receptor was identified in a human donor with alopecia areata. Sequenced input: NKG2D-low CD8+ T cells sorted from blood. The CDR3, as DNA: TGTGCCAGCAGTGTACGGAACACTGAAGCTTTCTTT. Protein sequence: CASSVRNTEAFF. The variable domain in full, completed from reference TRBV13 and TRBJ1-1, reads AAGVIQSPRHLIKEKRETATLKCYPIPRHDTVYWYQQGPGQDPQFLISFYEKMQSDKGSIPDRFSAQQFSDYHSELNMSSLELGDSALYFCASSVRNTEAFFGQGTRLTVV.